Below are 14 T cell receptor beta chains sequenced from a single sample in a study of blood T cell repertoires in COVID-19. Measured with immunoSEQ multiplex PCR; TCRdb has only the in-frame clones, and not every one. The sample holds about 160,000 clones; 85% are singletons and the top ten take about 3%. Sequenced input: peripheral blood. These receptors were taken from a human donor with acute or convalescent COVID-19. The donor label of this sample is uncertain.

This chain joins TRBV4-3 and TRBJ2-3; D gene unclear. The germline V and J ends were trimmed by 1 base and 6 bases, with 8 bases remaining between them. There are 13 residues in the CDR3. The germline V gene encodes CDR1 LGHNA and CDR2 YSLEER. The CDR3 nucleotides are TGCGCCAGCAGCCAAGTTCCCGAGGATACGCAGTATTTT. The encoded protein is CASSQVPEDTQYF.

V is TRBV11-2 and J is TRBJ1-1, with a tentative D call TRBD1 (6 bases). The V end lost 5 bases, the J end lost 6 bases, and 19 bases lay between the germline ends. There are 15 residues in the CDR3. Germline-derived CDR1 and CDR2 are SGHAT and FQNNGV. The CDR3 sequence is CASSASLQGLPEAFF. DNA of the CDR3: TGTGCCAGCAGCGCGAGTCTACAGGGTTTGCCTGAAGCTTTCTTT.

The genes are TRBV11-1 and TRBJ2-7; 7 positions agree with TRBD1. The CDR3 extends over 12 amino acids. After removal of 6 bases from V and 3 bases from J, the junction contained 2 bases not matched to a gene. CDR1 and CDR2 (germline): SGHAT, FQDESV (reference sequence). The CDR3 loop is CASSWTGYEQYF. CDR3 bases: TGTGCCAGCAGTTGGACAGGCTACGAGCAGTACTTC.

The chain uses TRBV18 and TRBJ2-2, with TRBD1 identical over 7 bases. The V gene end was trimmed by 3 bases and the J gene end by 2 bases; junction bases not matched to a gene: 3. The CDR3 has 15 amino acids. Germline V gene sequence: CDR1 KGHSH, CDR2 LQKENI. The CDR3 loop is CASSPGQINTGELFF. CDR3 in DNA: TGTGCCAGCTCACCGGGACAGATTAACACCGGGGAGCTGTTTTTT. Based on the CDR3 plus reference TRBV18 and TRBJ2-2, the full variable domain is NAGVMQNPRHLVRRRGQEARLRCSPMKGHSHVYWYRQLPEEGLKFMVYLQKENIIDESGMPKERFSAEFPKEGPSILRIQQVVRGDSAAYFCASSPGQINTGELFFGEGSRLTVL.

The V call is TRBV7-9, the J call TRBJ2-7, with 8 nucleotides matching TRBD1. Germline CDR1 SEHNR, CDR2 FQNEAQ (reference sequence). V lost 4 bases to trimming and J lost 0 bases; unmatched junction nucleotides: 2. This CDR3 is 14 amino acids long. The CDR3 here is CASSSGTGSYEQYF. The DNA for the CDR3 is TGTGCCAGCAGCTCCGGGACAGGCTCCTACGAGCAGTACTTC.

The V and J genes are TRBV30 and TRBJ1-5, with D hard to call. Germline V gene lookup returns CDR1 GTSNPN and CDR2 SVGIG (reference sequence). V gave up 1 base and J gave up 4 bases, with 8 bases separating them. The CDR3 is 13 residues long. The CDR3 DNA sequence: TGTGCCTGGAGTGACAGATCGAATCAGCCCCAGCATTTT. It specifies CAWSDRSNQPQHF.

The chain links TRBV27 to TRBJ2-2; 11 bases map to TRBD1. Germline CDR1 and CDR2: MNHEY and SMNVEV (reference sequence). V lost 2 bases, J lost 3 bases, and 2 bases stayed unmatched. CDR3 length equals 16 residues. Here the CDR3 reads CASSLLDRGHTGELFF. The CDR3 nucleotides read TGTGCCAGCAGTTTACTGGACAGGGGGCACACCGGGGAGCTGTTTTTT.

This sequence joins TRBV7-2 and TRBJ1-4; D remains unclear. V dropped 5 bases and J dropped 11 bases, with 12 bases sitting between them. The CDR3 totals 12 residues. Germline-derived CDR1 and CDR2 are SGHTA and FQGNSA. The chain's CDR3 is CASSPSQRKLFF. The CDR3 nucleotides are TGTGCCAGCAGCCCCTCACAGCGGAAACTGTTTTTT.

CDR3 sequence: CASSLTGENTEAFF. The CDR3 nucleotides are TGTGCCAGCAGCCTGACAGGGGAGAACACTGAAGCTTTCTTT. The chain couples TRBV11-3 to TRBJ1-1; 8 bases match TRBD1. CDR1 is SGHNT, CDR2 YENEEA, per germline. V lost 5 bases and J lost 1; bases outside the gene matches: 3. This CDR3 contains 14 residues.

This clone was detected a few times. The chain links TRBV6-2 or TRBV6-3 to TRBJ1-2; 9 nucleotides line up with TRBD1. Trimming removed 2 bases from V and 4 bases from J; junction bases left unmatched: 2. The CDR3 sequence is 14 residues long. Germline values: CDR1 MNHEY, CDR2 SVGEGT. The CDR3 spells CASSYKTGGYGYTF. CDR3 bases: TGTGCCAGCAGTTACAAGACAGGGGGCTATGGCTACACCTTC.

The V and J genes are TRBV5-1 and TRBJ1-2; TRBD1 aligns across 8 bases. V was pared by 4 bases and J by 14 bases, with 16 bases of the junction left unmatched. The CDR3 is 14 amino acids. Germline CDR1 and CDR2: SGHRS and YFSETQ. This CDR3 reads CASSPADRGLDRTF. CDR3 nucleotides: TGCGCCAGCAGCCCGGCCGACAGGGGATTAGATCGGACCTTC.

Here the CDR3 reads CASSRSSVGTDTQYF. The CDR3 DNA reads as TGCGCCAGCAGCCGCTCTTCAGTCGGCACAGATACGCAGTATTTT. V and J are TRBV4-3 and TRBJ2-3; D is undetermined. The V gene lost 4 bases and the J gene lost 1 base, with 12 bases spanning the gap. Germline-derived CDR1 and CDR2 are LGHNA and YSLEER. CDR3 length: 15 amino acids.

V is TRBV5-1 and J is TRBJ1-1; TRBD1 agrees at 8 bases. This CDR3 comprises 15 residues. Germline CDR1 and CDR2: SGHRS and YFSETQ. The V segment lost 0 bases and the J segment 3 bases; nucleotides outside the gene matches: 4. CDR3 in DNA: TGCGCCAGCAGCTTGGGCAGGGGGCGGGACACTGAAGCTTTCTTT. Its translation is CASSLGRGRDTEAFF. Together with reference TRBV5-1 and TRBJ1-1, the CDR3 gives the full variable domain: KAGVTQTPRYLIKTRGQQVTLSCSPISGHRSVSWYQQTPGQGLQFLFEYFSETQRNKGNFPGRFSGRQFSNSRSEMNVSTLELGDSALYLCASSLGRGRDTEAFFGQGTRLTVV.

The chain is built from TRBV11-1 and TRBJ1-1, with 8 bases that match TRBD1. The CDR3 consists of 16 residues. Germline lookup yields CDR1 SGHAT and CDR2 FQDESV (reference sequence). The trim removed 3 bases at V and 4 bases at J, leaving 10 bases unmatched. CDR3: CASSFTRGRGGTEAFF. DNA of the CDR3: TGTGCCAGCAGCTTTACCAGGGGGCGTGGGGGCACTGAAGCTTTCTTT.